Included here is one TCR beta chain sequence, with context. The target antigen is unknown. One end of the junction is discordant with germline, which a read error may explain. The data stem from a study of Tregs in tolerant kidney transplant recipients. General observations from the study: This study did not directly address biological reproducibility.

Assay: immunoSEQ multiplex PCR; the TCRdb copy retains only in-frame clones and omits some. The repertoire holds some 66,000 clones, with roughly 90% as singletons. CDR3 length equals 12 residues. Germline CDR1 reads MNHNS; CDR2 reads SASEGT. The chain carries TRBV6-1 and TRBJ1-2; a possible D gene is TRBD1 (5 bases). Here the sequenced sample was CD8+ T cells from blood, taken before the transplant. The clonotype originates from a human donor who received a combined kidney and bone marrow transplant. In DNA, the CDR3 is TGTGCCAGCAGTGAAAACGCAGGGACTTCTGCCTTC. Protein sequence: CASSENAGTSAF.